A selection of T cell receptor beta chains follows, all from one sample in a study of blood T cells in healthy people across ages. TCRdb recomputed calls from the 5' RACE reads with MiXCR, one row per CDR3 protein. Here the sample spans over 950,000 distinct CDR3 sequences, 35% to 40% being singletons. Sequencing was performed on blood. These receptors originate from a man in his late teens or twenties in good health. The CDR3 runs from the conserved cysteine through the conserved F or W. The D gene is left open where the match is weak. Only part of the rows carry a size: once, few, many, or a class if the clone is expanded.

D,V,size,J,DNA,CDR3
TRBD1,TRBV9,few,TRBJ2-1,TGTGCCAGCAGCGCCACAGGGGGCTATGAGCAGTTCTTC,CASSATGGYEQFF
-,TRBV7-2,-,TRBJ2-3,TGTGCCAGCAGCTTAGGGGTTTTATCAGATACGCAGTATTTT,CASSLGVLSDTQYF
-,TRBV19,-,TRBJ2-6,TGTGCCAGTAGTATCTACTCTGGGGCCAACGTCCTGACTTTC,CASSIYSGANVLTF
TRBD1,TRBV5-1,once,TRBJ2-5,TGCGCCAGCAGCCAGCCGGACAGGAAAGAGACCCAGTACTTC,CASSQPDRKETQYF
TRBD2,TRBV29-1,-,TRBJ2-3,TGCAGCGGTACTAGCGGGGTAGGAGATACGCAGTATTTT,CSGTSGVGDTQYF
-,TRBV6-6,-,TRBJ2-4,TGTGCCAGCAGTTACGGGGGGTGGGACGGTCTCGTGTACTTC,CASSYGGWDGLVYF
-,TRBV29-1,-,TRBJ2-3,TGCAGCGTTGTGGAGTGTGCGCAGTATTTT,CSVVECAQYF
TRBD1,TRBV5-1,few,TRBJ2-3,TGCGCCAGCAGCTTGTTTGGGACAGGGACAGATACGCAGTATTTT,CASSLFGTGTDTQYF
-,TRBV6-2/TRBV6-3,-,TRBJ2-3,TGTGCCAGCAGCCGCGGACTCACTTGGGATACGCAGTATTTT,CASSRGLTWDTQYF
TRBD1,TRBV2,-,TRBJ2-5,TGTGCCAGCAGGGGGACAGCCCAACAAGAGACCCAGTACTTC,CASRGTAQQETQYF
-,TRBV4-1,-,TRBJ1-1,TGCGCCAGCAGCCCCCAGGTTCTCTATACTGAAGCTTTCTTT,CASSPQVLYTEAFF
-,TRBV20-1,-,TRBJ2-7,TGCAGTGCTAGAGATTTAACCTTGGGTTACGAGCAGTACTTC,CSARDLTLGYEQYF
TRBD1,TRBV9,-,TRBJ2-7,TGTGCCAGCAGCGTAGAGAGGGGAAGGGGGCGAGGCTTGGACAATGAGCAGTACTTC,CASSVERGRGRGLDNEQYF
TRBD2,TRBV20-1,few,TRBJ2-3,TGCAGTGCAGGACTAGCGGGGGGGACCACCACAGATACGCAGTATTTT,CSAGLAGGTTTDTQYF
-,TRBV20-1,-,TRBJ1-4,TGCAGTGTTAGGGAAAATGAAAAACTGTTTTTT,CSVRENEKLFF
TRBD2,TRBV27,few,TRBJ2-1,TGTGCCAGCAGTTTAGGGCTAGCGGGGACCCCTTTGGATGAGCAGTTCTTC,CASSLGLAGTPLDEQFF
-,TRBV13,few,TRBJ2-7,TGTGCCAGCAGCCATACGGGACAATCCTACGAGCAGTACTTC,CASSHTGQSYEQYF
TRBD1,TRBV29-1,few,TRBJ2-5,TGCAGCGTTGAAGATCGAACAGGGGTGGAGACCCAGTACTTC,CSVEDRTGVETQYF
TRBD1,TRBV6-2/TRBV6-3,-,TRBJ1-2,TGTGCCAGCAGTTACACCCGGGACAGCTATGGCTACACCTTC,CASSYTRDSYGYTF
TRBD1,TRBV5-6,-,TRBJ1-4,TGTGCCAGCAGCTTGGTGGTGGGGACAGGGGTGGAAAAACTGTTTTTT,CASSLVVGTGVEKLFF
TRBD2,TRBV20-1,-,TRBJ2-1,TGCAGTGCTAGAGGGGCGGGGGGCCCTTACAATGAGCAGTTCTTC,CSARGAGGPYNEQFF
TRBD2,TRBV9,-,TRBJ2-3,TGTGCCAGCAGCACCGGGACTAGCAGGAGAGATACGCAGTATTTT,CASSTGTSRRDTQYF
-,TRBV4-3,-,TRBJ1-1,TGCGCCAGCAGCCAATCGCGGATGAACACTGAAGCTTTCTTT,CASSQSRMNTEAFF
-,TRBV20-1,-,TRBJ2-7,TGCAGTGCTAGGCAGCAGGGGGGATCCTACGAGCAGTACTTC,CSARQQGGSYEQYF
-,TRBV28,-,TRBJ2-1,TGTGCCAGCCCATCTAGGGGGGACAGTTACAATGAGCAGTTCTTC,CASPSRGDSYNEQFF
-,TRBV5-6,many,TRBJ1-2,TGTGCCAGCAGCTTAGTCGGGAAAACCTCTAACTATGGCTACACCTTC,CASSLVGKTSNYGYTF
-,TRBV30,-,TRBJ2-1,TGTGCCTGGAGTCAGGGTAACAGATACAATGAGCAGTTCTTC,CAWSQGNRYNEQFF
-,TRBV18,few,TRBJ1-1,TGTGCCAGCTCACCACGGTATGATGATGAAGCTTTCTTT,CASSPRYDDEAFF
-,TRBV15,once,TRBJ1-2,TGTGCCACCAGTCCCGTTTCAGGGAACTATGGCTACACCTTC,CATSPVSGNYGYTF
-,TRBV12-3/TRBV12-4,-,TRBJ1-3,TGTGCCAGCAGTTTAGACTCCTTGGGAGACTATTTCTCTGGAAACACCATATATTTT,CASSLDSLGDYFSGNTIYF
-,TRBV7-2,few,TRBJ1-5,TGTGCCAGCAGCCCCCGCTCGGTGGCCTCTTATAGCAATCAGCCCCAGCATTTT,CASSPRSVASYSNQPQHF
-,TRBV2,-,TRBJ1-5,TGTGCCAGCAGTGACTCGCTCCCCAATCAGCCCCAGCATTTT,CASSDSLPNQPQHF
-,TRBV7-2,many,TRBJ2-1,TGTGCCAGCAGCTTAGCATCAGAGTGGAATGAGCAGTTCTTC,CASSLASEWNEQFF
TRBD1,TRBV7-9,-,TRBJ1-2,TGTGCCAGCAGCACCGGACAGGGATGCGACCACACCTTC,CASSTGQGCDHTF
TRBD1,TRBV14,-,TRBJ2-5,TGTGCCAGCAGCCAAGAGGACAGGGGGGAAGAGACCCAGTACTTC,CASSQEDRGEETQYF
-,TRBV12-3/TRBV12-4,-,TRBJ2-5,TGTGCCAGCAGTTTCGTGGGCAATGAGCAGTACTTC,CASSFVGNEQYF
-,TRBV5-5,-,TRBJ1-2,TGTGCCAGCAGCTTTAACTATATTGATGGCTACACCTTC,CASSFNYIDGYTF